What follows are 2 T cell receptor beta chains derived from one specimen sequenced in a study of cytomegalovirus exposure and HLA in healthy donors. PCR employed 60 Vbeta and 13 Jbeta primers. Generated by immunoSEQ multiplex PCR, the TCRdb table keeps only in-frame clones and is missing some. This table holds about 140,000 clones, around 65% found once. Specimen: PBMCs. The receptors shown here come from a woman aged 60-75 years in good health and CMV-seronegative.

This clone was seen more than once but under ten times. At one end the junction does not follow the germline gene, possibly because of a read error. The chain carries TRBV29-1 and TRBJ2-7; a possible D gene is TRBD1 (6 bases). There are 17 residues in the CDR3. CDR1 is SQVTM and CDR2 is ANQGSEA in the germline V gene. This CDR3 is CSVSGFQGQTFSYGQYF. The DNA of the CDR3 is TGCAGCGTTTCCGGTTTTCAGGGGCAAACCTTCTCCTACGGGCAGTACTTC.

This chain connects TRBV7-2 to TRBJ1-1; tentatively, D is TRBD1 (5 bases). Germline loops: CDR1 SGHTA, CDR2 FQGNSA. This CDR3 is 13 amino acids long. Trimming removed 2 bases from V and 5 bases from J, with 9 bases in between. CDR3 residues: CASSLIRGTEAFF. CDR3 DNA sequence: TGTGCCAGCAGCTTAATACGGGGGACTGAAGCTTTCTTT. Based on the CDR3 plus reference TRBV7-2 and TRBJ1-1, the full variable domain is GAGVSQSPSNKVTEKGKDVELRCDPISGHTALYWYRQSLGQGLEFLIYFQGNSAPDKSGLPSDRFSAERTGGSVSTLTIQRTQQEDSAVYLCASSLIRGTEAFFGQGTRLTVV.